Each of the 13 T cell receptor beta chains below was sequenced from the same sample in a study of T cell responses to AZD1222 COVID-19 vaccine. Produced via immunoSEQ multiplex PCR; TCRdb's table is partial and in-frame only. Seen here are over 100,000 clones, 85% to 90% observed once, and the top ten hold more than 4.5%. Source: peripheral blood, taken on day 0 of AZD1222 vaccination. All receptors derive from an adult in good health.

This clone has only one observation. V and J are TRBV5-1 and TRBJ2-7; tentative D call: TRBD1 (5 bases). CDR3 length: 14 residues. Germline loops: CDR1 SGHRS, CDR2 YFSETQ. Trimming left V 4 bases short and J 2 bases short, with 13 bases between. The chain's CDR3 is CASSVRGGAYEQYF. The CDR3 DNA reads TGCGCCAGCAGCGTTAGGGGCGGTGCCTACGAGCAGTACTTC. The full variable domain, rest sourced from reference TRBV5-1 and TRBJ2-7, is KAGVTQTPRYLIKTRGQQVTLSCSPISGHRSVSWYQQTPGQGLQFLFEYFSETQRNKGNFPGRFSGRQFSNSRSEMNVSTLELGDSALYLCASSVRGGAYEQYFGPGTRLTVT.

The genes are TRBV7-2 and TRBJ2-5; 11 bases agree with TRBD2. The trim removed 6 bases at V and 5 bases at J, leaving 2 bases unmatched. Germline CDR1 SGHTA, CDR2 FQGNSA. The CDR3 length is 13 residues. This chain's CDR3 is CASRLAGVETQYF. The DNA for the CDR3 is TGTGCCAGCAGACTAGCGGGAGTTGAGACCCAGTACTTC.

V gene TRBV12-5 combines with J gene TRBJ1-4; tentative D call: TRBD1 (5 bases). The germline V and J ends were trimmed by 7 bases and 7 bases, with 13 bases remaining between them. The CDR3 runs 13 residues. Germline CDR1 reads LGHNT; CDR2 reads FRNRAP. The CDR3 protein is CASEGASAEKLFF. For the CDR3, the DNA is TGTGCTAGTGAAGGGGCCTCGGCTGAAAAACTGTTTTTT.

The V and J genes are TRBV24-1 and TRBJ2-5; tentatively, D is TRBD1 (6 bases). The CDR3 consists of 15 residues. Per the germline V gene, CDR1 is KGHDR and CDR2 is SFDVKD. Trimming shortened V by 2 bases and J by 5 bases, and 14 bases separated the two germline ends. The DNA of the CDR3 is TGTGCCACCAGTGATTCCAGACAGGCCGGGGAGACCCAGTACTTC. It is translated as CATSDSRQAGETQYF.

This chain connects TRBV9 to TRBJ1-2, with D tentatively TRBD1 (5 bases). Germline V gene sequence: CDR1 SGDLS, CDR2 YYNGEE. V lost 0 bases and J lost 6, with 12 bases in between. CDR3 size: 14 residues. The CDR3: CASSVESGDDGYTF. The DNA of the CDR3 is TGTGCCAGCAGCGTAGAATCTGGGGACGATGGCTACACCTTC.

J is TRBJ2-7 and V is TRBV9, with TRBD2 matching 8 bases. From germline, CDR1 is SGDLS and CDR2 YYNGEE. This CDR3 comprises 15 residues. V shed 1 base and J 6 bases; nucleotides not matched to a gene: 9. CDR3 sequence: CASSVRPGGAGEQYF. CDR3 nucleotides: TGTGCCAGCAGCGTAAGGCCCGGGGGGGCCGGCGAGCAGTACTTC.

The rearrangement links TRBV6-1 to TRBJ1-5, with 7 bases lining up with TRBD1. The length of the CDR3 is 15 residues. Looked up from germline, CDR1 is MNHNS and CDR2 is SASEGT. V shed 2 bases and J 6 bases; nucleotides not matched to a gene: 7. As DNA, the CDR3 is TGTGCCAGCAGTGAAAGGATAGGGGGCGGTCAGCCCCAGCATTTT. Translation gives CASSERIGGGQPQHF.

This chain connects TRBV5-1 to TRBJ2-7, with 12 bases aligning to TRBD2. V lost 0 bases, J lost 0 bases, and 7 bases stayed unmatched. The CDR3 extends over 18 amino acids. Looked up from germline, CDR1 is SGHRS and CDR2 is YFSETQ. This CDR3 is CASSLETSGSRSSYEQYF. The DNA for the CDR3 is TGCGCCAGCAGCTTGGAGACTAGCGGGAGTCGTAGCTCCTACGAGCAGTACTTC.

The CDR3 DNA sequence: TGTGCCAGCAGCAATGAAGGTCGACAGGACCCGGGAGCTTTCTTT. Amino acids: CASSNEGRQDPGAFF. The chain recombines TRBV7-8 with TRBJ1-1; the D gene is possibly TRBD1 (6 bases). The V end lost 5 bases, the J end lost 10 bases, and 23 bases lay between the germline ends. The length of the CDR3 is 15 residues. From germline, CDR1 is SGHVS and CDR2 FQNEAQ.

CDR3 sequence: CASSFTGTGANVLTF. CDR3 nucleotides: TGTGCCAGCAGCTTCACAGGCACTGGGGCCAACGTCCTGACTTTC. This chain uses TRBV7-2 with TRBJ2-6, with D possibly TRBD1 on 5 matching bases. The length of the CDR3 is 15 residues. In germline, CDR1 is SGHTA, CDR2 FQGNSA. The V end lost 3 bases, the J end lost 2 bases, and 8 bases lay between the germline ends.

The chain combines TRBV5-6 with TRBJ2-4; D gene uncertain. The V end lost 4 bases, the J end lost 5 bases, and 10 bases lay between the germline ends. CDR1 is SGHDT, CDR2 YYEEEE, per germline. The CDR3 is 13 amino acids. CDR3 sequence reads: CASSHRWENIQYF. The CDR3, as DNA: TGTGCCAGCAGCCACCGATGGGAAAACATTCAGTACTTC.

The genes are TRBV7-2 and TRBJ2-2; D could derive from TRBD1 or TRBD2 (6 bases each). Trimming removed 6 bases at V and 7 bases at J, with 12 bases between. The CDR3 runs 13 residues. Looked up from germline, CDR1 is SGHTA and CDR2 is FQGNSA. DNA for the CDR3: TGTGCCAGCAGTCGAAGGGGGGACGGGGAGCTGTTTTTT. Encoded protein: CASSRRGDGELFF.

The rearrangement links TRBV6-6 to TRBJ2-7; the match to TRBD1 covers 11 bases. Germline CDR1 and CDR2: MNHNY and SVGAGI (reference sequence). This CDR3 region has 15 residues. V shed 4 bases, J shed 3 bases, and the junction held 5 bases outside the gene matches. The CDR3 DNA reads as TGTGCCAGCAGTTTTGGACAGGGGGCCAACTACGAGCAGTACTTC. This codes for CASSFGQGANYEQYF.